This T cell receptor (beta chain) was captured by sequencing in a study of T cell repertoires in cytomegalovirus infection. Study summary: Indications came from public TCR beta signatures; they pointed to CMV infection and to a matching HLA type. Findings of the study overall: Adding up the frequency of public TCR beta families identified people who carried CMV plus the relevant HLA. In two of eight donors, the top clonotype was HLA-C-restricted CMV-specific.

Germline V CDR1 and CDR2: MDHEN, SYDVKM. The CDR3 consists of 12 residues. V shed 0 bases and J shed 4 bases, with 4 bases lying between them. TCRdb re-analysed the reads in MiXCR, keeping a single row per CDR3 protein. This sample has 50,000 or so distinct CDR3 sequences, with about 18% found just once. This clonotype has just a few counts. Its antigen is not known. The specimen was CD8+ T cells from cultured PBMCs, collected from culture after CMV antigen stimulation. The TCR originated in a human donor in good health (CMV status not recorded). Some clones in this sample may be carry-over from other donors' samples. J is TRBJ2-7 and V is TRBV28; no firm D call. CDR3: CASSLWGYEQYF. DNA of the CDR3: TGTGCCAGCAGTTTATGGGGGTACGAGCAGTACTTC.